The next 9 T cell receptor beta chains were all read from a single sample in a study of cytomegalovirus exposure and HLA in healthy donors. The PCR had 60 Vbeta and 13 Jbeta primers. Clones were read by immunoSEQ multiplex PCR, and TCRdb kept only the in-frame ones, dropping some. The top ten hold 2.5% to 3.5% of the sample, which has some 150,000 clones, roughly 78% seen once. The sequenced sample was PBMCs. Every receptor here comes from a man aged 40-55 years in good health and CMV-seropositive.

This chain uses TRBV7-9 with TRBJ1-5, with TRBD1 matching 11 bases. The J segment lost 2 bases and the V segment lost 3 bases, leaving 12 bases of the junction unmatched. Germline CDR1 and CDR2: SEHNR and FQNEAQ (reference sequence). This CDR3 contains 19 residues. DNA for the CDR3: TGTGCCAGCAGCTTCGGTTTGGGGACAGGGGGGGTAGGCAATCAGCCCCAGCATTTT. Protein: CASSFGLGTGGVGNQPQHF.

This clone was observed a few times. The J gene is TRBJ2-1, the V gene TRBV6-1; 9 nucleotides agree with TRBD2. This CDR3 is 17 amino acids long. Germline values: CDR1 MNHNS, CDR2 SASEGT. V lost 2 bases and J lost 7; bases outside the gene matches: 12. CDR3 in amino acids: CASSEKRASGIENEQFF. Here the CDR3 DNA reads TGTGCCAGCAGTGAAAAGAGGGCTAGCGGGATTGAGAATGAGCAGTTCTTC.

The chain joins TRBV2 to TRBJ2-5, with D tentatively TRBD1 (6 bases). The germline gives CDR1 SNHLY, CDR2 FYNNEI. This CDR3 comprises 14 residues. Trimming shortened V by 6 bases and J by 4 bases, and 15 bases separated the two germline ends. The CDR3 is CASRPNQGSETQYF. In DNA form, the CDR3 reads TGTGCCAGCAGGCCAAACCAGGGGTCAGAGACCCAGTACTTC.

The genes are TRBV30 and TRBJ1-1; D perhaps matches TRBD1 (6 bases). CDR3 length: 14 amino acids. Trimming stripped 4 bases from V and 5 bases from J, with 17 bases between. CDR1 is GTSNPN and CDR2 is SVGIG in the germline V gene (reference sequence). DNA of the CDR3: TGTGCCTGGAAAGCAGGGGCCGCATCTACTGAAGCTTTCTTT. Translating gives CAWKAGAASTEAFF.

This sequence joins TRBV28 and TRBJ2-1; TRBD2 might be the D (6 bases). From germline, CDR1 is MDHEN and CDR2 SYDVKM. Trimming left V 6 bases short and J 2 bases short, with 17 bases between. The CDR3 length is 16 residues. CDR3 sequence reads: CASSPIERAPYNEQFF. In DNA form, the CDR3 reads TGTGCCAGCAGCCCGATTGAGCGGGCCCCCTACAATGAGCAGTTCTTC.

About this clone: Other DNA sequences in the same sample also yield this CDR3. The chain has TRBV28 and TRBJ1-4; 7 bases map to TRBD1. Germline values: CDR1 MDHEN, CDR2 SYDVKM. The CDR3 is 15 residues long. V lost 4 bases and J lost 2; bases outside the gene matches: 4. CDR3 loop: CASSSKGATNEKLFF. Here the CDR3 DNA reads TGTGCCAGCAGTTCTAAGGGGGCGACTAATGAAAAACTGTTTTTT.

The chain recombines TRBV4-1 with TRBJ2-3, with 7 bases fitting TRBD2. Germline CDR1 reads MGHRA; CDR2 reads YSYEKL. The CDR3 has 17 amino acids. V dropped 1 base and J dropped 0; count of bases not matched to a gene: 7. Here the CDR3 reads CASSQVWEGRSTDTQYF. The CDR3 DNA follows: TGCGCCAGCAGCCAAGTCTGGGAGGGCCGCAGCACAGATACGCAGTATTTT.

This clone showed up just a few times. V gene TRBV4-2 combines with J gene TRBJ2-7; tentative D call: TRBD2 (5 bases). V lost 0 bases, J lost 1 base, and 13 bases lay in between. From germline, CDR1 is LGHNA and CDR2 YNFKEQ. The CDR3 covers 16 residues. CDR3 in amino acids: CASSQEGAVNSYEQYF. For the CDR3, the DNA is TGTGCCAGCAGCCAAGAAGGAGCGGTGAATTCCTACGAGCAGTACTTC.

The rearrangement links TRBV5-4 to TRBJ1-1, with D possibly matching TRBD1 (5 bases). Trimming pared 3 bases from V and 6 bases from J, leaving 9 bases between. CDR3 length equals 12 residues. CDR1 and CDR2 (germline): SGHNT, YYREEE (reference sequence). CDR3 DNA sequence: TGTGCCAGCAGCTCACAGGATTCTGAAGCTTTCTTT. As protein: CASSSQDSEAFF. Complete variable domain (other parts from reference TRBV5-4 and TRBJ1-1): ETGVTQSPTHLIKTRGQQVTLRCSSQSGHNTVSWYQQALGQGPQFIFQYYREEENGRGNFPPRFSGLQFPNYSSELNVNALELDDSALYLCASSSQDSEAFFGQGTRLTVV.